One sample yielded the 20 T cell receptor beta chains listed below, sequenced in a study of OX40 agonist ivuxolimab in advanced cancers. Method: immunoSEQ multiplex PCR; TCRdb's copy keeps in-frame clones and lacks some. The table includes tens of thousands of clones, 91% detected once. This specimen was CD4+ or CD8+ T cells sorted from blood, taken in a trial of the OX40 agonist ivuxolimab. All receptors come from an adult with an advanced solid tumor such as melanoma, head and neck, liver or kidney cancer.

The chain has TRBV27 and TRBJ1-5; possible D gene TRBD1, 5 bases. The germline gives CDR1 MNHEY, CDR2 SMNVEV (reference sequence). Trimming stripped 2 bases from V and 5 bases from J, with 10 bases between. The length of the CDR3 is 14 residues. The DNA of the CDR3 is TGTGCCAGCAGTTTAAGGACACGGGATCAGCCCCAGCATTTT. This codes for CASSLRTRDQPQHF.

The J gene is TRBJ2-1, the V gene TRBV27, with 13 bases identical to TRBD2. Losses at the gene ends were 4 bases for V and 7 bases for J; bases not matched to a gene: 10. This CDR3 contains 17 residues. Per germline, CDR1 MNHEY and CDR2 SMNVEV (reference sequence). This CDR3 reads CASSSRHPGLAGNEQFF. DNA for the CDR3: TGTGCCAGCAGTTCCCGACACCCGGGACTAGCGGGAAATGAGCAGTTCTTC.

This chain links TRBV7-9 with TRBJ1-1; 11 bases are shared with TRBD1. The V segment lost 5 bases and the J segment 3 bases; nucleotides outside the gene matches: 5. Germline loops: CDR1 SEHNR, CDR2 FQNEAQ (reference sequence). The CDR3 covers 15 residues. The CDR3 region has the DNA TGTGCCAGCAGCCTGGGACAGGGGGTCGACACTGAAGCTTTCTTT. This sequence encodes CASSLGQGVDTEAFF.

This rearrangement joins TRBV7-2 to TRBJ1-1, with D possibly TRBD1 on 5 matching bases. The CDR3 loop spans 14 amino acids. Trimming removed 5 bases from V and 1 base from J, with 11 bases in between. CDR1 is SGHTA, CDR2 FQGNSA, per germline. The CDR3 bases are TGTGCCAGCAGCCCGACAGCGTCGAACACTGAAGCTTTCTTT. It specifies CASSPTASNTEAFF.

This chain connects TRBV9 to TRBJ2-3; TRBD2 aligns across 11 bases. Unmatched junction bases numbered 12, after V lost 3 bases and J lost 0 bases. Germline CDR1 SGDLS, CDR2 YYNGEE. This CDR3 region has 19 residues. CDR3 in amino acids: CASSAFRGTSGSSTDTQYF. The DNA for the CDR3 is TGTGCCAGCAGCGCCTTCCGGGGGACTAGCGGATCTAGCACAGATACGCAGTATTTT. Based on the CDR3 plus reference TRBV9 and TRBJ2-3, the full variable domain is DSGVTQTPKHLITATGQRVTLRCSPRSGDLSVYWYQQSLDQGLQFLIQYYNGEERAKGNILERFSAQQFPDLHSELNLSSLELGDSALYFCASSAFRGTSGSSTDTQYFGPGTRLTVL.

The chain recombines TRBV6-5 with TRBJ2-6, with unresolved D. Looked up from germline, CDR1 is MNHEY and CDR2 is SVGAGI. V was trimmed by 2 bases and J by 2 bases, leaving 7 bases between them. The CDR3 is 15 residues long. The CDR3 DNA reads as TGTGCCAGCAGTTACGGTCAAGCTGGGGCCAACGTCCTGACTTTC. Its protein product is CASSYGQAGANVLTF.

This clone was found once. V usage is TRBV2 and J usage is TRBJ1-2; tentative D call: TRBD1 (5 bases). V was trimmed by 7 bases and J by 7 bases, leaving 16 bases between them. CDR1 is SNHLY and CDR2 is FYNNEI in the germline V gene. The CDR3 is 13 amino acids. This chain's CDR3 is CASTGADPFGYTF. Written as DNA, the CDR3 is TGTGCCAGCACCGGGGCAGACCCCTTTGGCTACACCTTC.

The V call is TRBV6-6, the J call TRBJ2-5; 10 positions agree with TRBD2. This CDR3 region has 16 residues. The J segment lost 1 base and the V segment lost 5 bases, leaving 7 bases of the junction unmatched. Looked up from germline, CDR1 is MNHNY and CDR2 is SVGAGI (reference sequence). The CDR3 here is CASSLGLAATQETQYF. CDR3 nucleotide sequence: TGTGCCAGCAGTCTCGGACTAGCGGCAACCCAAGAGACCCAGTACTTC.

The rearrangement links TRBV4-3 to TRBJ2-6; 9 bases are a match to TRBD1. The CDR3 is made up of 17 amino acids. With 5 bases clipped from V and 3 bases from J, the junction kept 8 bases outside the gene matches. CDR1 LGHNA and CDR2 YSLEER come from the germline V gene. This chain's CDR3 is CASSAGQGAGGANVLTF. The CDR3 coding sequence is TGCGCCAGCAGCGCGGGACAGGGAGCGGGTGGGGCCAACGTCCTGACTTTC.

The V and J genes are TRBV5-6 and TRBJ2-7; D is undetermined. Trimming took 5 bases from V and 6 from J, leaving 12 bases between them. This CDR3 has 12 amino acids. Germline assignment: CDR1 SGHDT and CDR2 YYEEEE. The chain's CDR3 is CASSTFSSEQYF. The CDR3 nucleotides read TGTGCCAGCAGTACCTTCAGTAGCGAGCAGTACTTC.

J is TRBJ2-2 and V is TRBV7-6, with a weak D call TRBD2 (7 bases). Germline CDR1 and CDR2: SGHVS and FNYEAQ. V gave up 10 bases and J gave up 6 bases, with 24 bases separating them. The CDR3 length is 16 residues. CDR3 in amino acids: CATSAGGLVGPGELFF. The CDR3 DNA reads as TGTGCCACCTCCGCCGGGGGGCTAGTAGGTCCCGGGGAGCTGTTTTTT.

The genes are TRBV9 and TRBJ2-3; 10 bases agree with TRBD2. The CDR3 is made up of 16 amino acids. J gave up 3 bases and V 2 bases, and 6 bases lay outside the gene matches. In germline, CDR1 is SGDLS, CDR2 YYNGEE. The CDR3 DNA is TGTGCCAGCAGCGTGACTAGCGGGTTGGGTACAGATACGCAGTATTTT. It yields the protein CASSVTSGLGTDTQYF.

The rearrangement joins TRBV5-5 to TRBJ1-5; D is possibly TRBD1 (5 bases). Germline V CDR1 and CDR2: SGHKS, YYEKEE (reference sequence). V lost 4 bases and J lost 5, with 7 bases in between. The CDR3 spans 12 residues. The CDR3 coding sequence is TGTGCCAGCAGCCGAGGGGATCAGCCCCAGCATTTT. Amino acid sequence: CASSRGDQPQHF.

V gene TRBV7-9 combines with J gene TRBJ2-1; D gene unclear. V dropped 1 base and J dropped 10 bases, with 5 bases sitting between them. The CDR3 contains 11 residues. The V gene's germline CDR1 is SEHNR and CDR2 FQNEAQ (reference sequence). The CDR3 loop is CASSLDYEQFF. The CDR3 bases are TGTGCCAGCAGCTTAGATTACGAGCAGTTCTTC. The full variable domain, in which reference TRBV7-9 and TRBJ2-1 provide the parts outside the CDR3, is DTGVSQNPRHKITKRGQNVTFRCDPISEHNRLYWYRQTLGQGPEFLTYFQNEAQLEKSRLLSDRFSAERPKGSFSTLEIQRTEQGDSAMYLCASSLDYEQFFGPGTRLTVL.

This chain connects TRBV6-1 to TRBJ2-7; D not certain. The CDR3 spans 14 residues. Trimming cost V 3 bases and J 2 bases, with 11 bases left between them. Looked up from germline, CDR1 is MNHNS and CDR2 is SASEGT. CDR3 DNA sequence: TGTGCCAGCAGTGATCATCTTCGGGCCTACGAGCAGTACTTC. This sequence encodes CASSDHLRAYEQYF.

This chain connects TRBV7-2 to TRBJ1-1; D is undetermined. Germline V gene lookup returns CDR1 SGHTA and CDR2 FQGNSA. CDR3 length: 13 residues. Trimming removed 3 bases at V and 2 bases at J, with 7 bases between. In DNA form, the CDR3 reads TGTGCCAGCAGCTTTGGGAGTAACACTGAAGCTTTCTTT. Translated, it gives CASSFGSNTEAFF.

This chain connects TRBV6-5 to TRBJ1-1; D might be TRBD1 (5 bases). V lost 7 bases, J lost 4 bases, and 16 bases lay in between. The CDR3 contains 14 residues. The V gene's germline CDR1 is MNHEY and CDR2 SVGAGI. DNA of the CDR3: TGTGCCAGCACCGACGACGGGGGGATCACTGAAGCTTTCTTT. Protein sequence: CASTDDGGITEAFF.

This clone was counted once. This chain joins TRBV29-1 and TRBJ1-3, with D perhaps matching TRBD1 (6 bases). Trimming shortened V by 6 bases and J by 0 bases, and 18 bases separated the two germline ends. This CDR3 has 16 residues. Germline assignment: CDR1 SQVTM and CDR2 ANQGSEA. The CDR3 sequence is CSVVGGGDDSGNTIYF. The CDR3 region has the DNA TGCAGCGTGGTAGGGGGGGGCGACGACTCTGGAAACACCATATATTTT. The whole variable domain, remainder taken from reference TRBV29-1 and TRBJ1-3, is SAVISQKPSRDICQRGTSLTIQCQVDSQVTMMFWYRQQPGQSLTLIATANQGSEATYESGFVIDKFPISRPNLTFSTLTVSNMSPEDSSIYLCSVVGGGDDSGNTIYFGEGSWLTVV.

The chain combines TRBV5-6 with TRBJ2-3; D perhaps matches TRBD2 (5 bases). V dropped 1 base and J dropped 0 bases, with 6 bases sitting between them. Germline CDR1 reads SGHDT; CDR2 reads YYEEEE. This CDR3 comprises 14 residues. CDR3 sequence: CASSLSGSTDTQYF. The CDR3 coding sequence is TGTGCCAGCAGCTTGTCGGGGAGCACAGATACGCAGTATTTT.

This chain uses TRBV5-1 with TRBJ1-4; 11 nucleotides agree with TRBD1. With 7 bases clipped from V and 5 bases from J, the junction kept 4 bases outside the gene matches. Germline V CDR1 and CDR2: SGHRS, YFSETQ. The CDR3 sequence is 14 residues long. The CDR3 region is CASSGDRGNEKLFF. CDR3 bases: TGCGCCAGCTCGGGGGACAGGGGGAATGAAAAACTGTTTTTT.